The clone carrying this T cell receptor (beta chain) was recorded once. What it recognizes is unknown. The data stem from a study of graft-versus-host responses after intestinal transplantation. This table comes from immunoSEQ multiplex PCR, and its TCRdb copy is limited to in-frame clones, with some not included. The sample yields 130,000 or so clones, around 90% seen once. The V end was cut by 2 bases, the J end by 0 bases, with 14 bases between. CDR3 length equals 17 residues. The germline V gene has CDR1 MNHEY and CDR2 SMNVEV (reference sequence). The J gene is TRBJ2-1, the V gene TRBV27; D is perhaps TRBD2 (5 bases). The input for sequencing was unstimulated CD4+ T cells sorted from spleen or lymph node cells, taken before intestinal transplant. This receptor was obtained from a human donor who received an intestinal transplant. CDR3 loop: CASSLKLVDSSYNEQFF. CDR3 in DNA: TGTGCCAGCAGTTTAAAACTAGTCGATAGCTCCTACAATGAGCAGTTCTTC.